Sequencing of this T cell receptor (beta chain) was carried out in a study of shared clonotypes between healthy human individuals. This CDR3 has 14 amino acids. CDR1 is SGHNT, CDR2 YENEEA, per germline. Trimming took 7 bases from V and 4 from J, leaving 13 bases between them. General study findings and limits: Some clonotypes were shared by all four sorted-subset donors, while others were not shared. The non-shared ones had lower generation probabilities than the shared ones.

Assay used: immunoSEQ multiplex PCR; TCRdb lists only in-frame clones, some missing. In the table there are 600,000 to 750,000 clones, roughly 70% of which are singletons. This clone has more than one count but fewer than ten. Its target is unknown. This TCR came from a woman in her 30s in good health. The V call is TRBV11-3, the J call TRBJ2-2; D is unresolved. Material for sequencing was memory CD4+ T cells sorted from blood. As for subset: CD45RA-negative fraction. The CDR3: CASTPQSATGELFF. CDR3 bases: TGTGCCAGCACCCCACAAAGCGCCACCGGGGAGCTGTTTTTT.